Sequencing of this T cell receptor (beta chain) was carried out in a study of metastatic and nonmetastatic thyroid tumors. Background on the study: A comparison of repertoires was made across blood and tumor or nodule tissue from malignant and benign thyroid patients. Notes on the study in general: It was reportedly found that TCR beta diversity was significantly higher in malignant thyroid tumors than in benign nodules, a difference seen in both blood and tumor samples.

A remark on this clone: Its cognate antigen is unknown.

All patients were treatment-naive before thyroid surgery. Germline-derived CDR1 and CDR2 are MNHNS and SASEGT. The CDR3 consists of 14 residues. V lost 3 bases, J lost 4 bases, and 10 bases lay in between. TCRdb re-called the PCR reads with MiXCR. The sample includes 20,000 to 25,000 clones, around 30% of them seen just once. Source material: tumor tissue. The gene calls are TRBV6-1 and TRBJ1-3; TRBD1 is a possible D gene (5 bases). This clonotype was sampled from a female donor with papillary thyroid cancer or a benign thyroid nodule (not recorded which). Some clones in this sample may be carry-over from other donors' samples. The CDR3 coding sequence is TGTGCCAGCAGTGAGTCAGGGTGGGGAAACACCATATATTTT. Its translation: CASSESGWGNTIYF.